Presented here are 27 T cell receptor beta chains from one specimen sequenced in a study of cytomegalovirus exposure and HLA in healthy donors. The PCR had 60 Vbeta and 13 Jbeta primers. Assay: immunoSEQ multiplex PCR; the TCRdb copy retains only in-frame clones and omits some. This table has around 180,000 clones, over 75% appearing once. The sequencing input was PBMCs. The receptors stem from a man aged 60-69 years in good health and CMV-seronegative.

The chain carries TRBV9 and TRBJ2-6, with a possible D match to TRBD1 (6 bases). The CDR3 totals 15 residues. Trimming shortened V by 3 bases and J by 4 bases, and 11 bases separated the two germline ends. Germline V gene data show CDR1 as SGDLS and CDR2 as YYNGEE. The CDR3 DNA reads TGTGCCAGCAGCGGTCCAGGGGTCGGGGCCAACGTCCTGACTTTC. It encodes CASSGPGVGANVLTF. The full variable domain, with the rest looked up from reference TRBV9 and TRBJ2-6, is DSGVTQTPKHLITATGQRVTLRCSPRSGDLSVYWYQQSLDQGLQFLIQYYNGEERAKGNILERFSAQQFPDLHSELNLSSLELGDSALYFCASSGPGVGANVLTFGAGSRLTVL.

The chain joins TRBV9 to TRBJ1-1; D is possibly TRBD1 (6 bases). The CDR3 covers 12 residues. V was shortened by 0 bases and J by 8 bases, with 8 bases between the two germline ends. CDR1 and CDR2 (germline): SGDLS, YYNGEE. CDR3 sequence (DNA): TGTGCCAGCAGCGTAGCTGACAGGGAAGCTTTCTTT. It specifies CASSVADREAFF.

In its sample, this clone was seen once. The chain is built from TRBV4-2 and TRBJ2-7, with D maybe TRBD2 (6 bases). V was shortened by 8 bases and J by 5 bases, with 16 bases between the two germline ends. The CDR3 extends over 13 amino acids. CDR1 is LGHNA and CDR2 is YNFKEQ in the germline V gene. Here the CDR3 DNA reads TGTGCCAGCCGCGCGAAGGGAGGCGACGAGCAGTACTTC. This gives the protein CASRAKGGDEQYF.

V gene TRBV29-1 combines with J gene TRBJ1-4, with D possibly TRBD1 on 6 matching bases. Looked up from germline, CDR1 is SQVTM and CDR2 is ANQGSEA. The CDR3 sequence is 13 residues long. The germline V and J ends were trimmed by 4 bases and 8 bases, with 14 bases remaining between them. The CDR3, as DNA: TGCAGCGTTGGGAGTCAGAGGGGGGAAAAACTGTTTTTT. It specifies CSVGSQRGEKLFF.

The chain has TRBV28 and TRBJ1-1; TRBD1 aligns across 8 bases. Germline CDR1 is MDHEN and CDR2 is SYDVKM. V lost 3 bases, J lost 1 base, and 7 bases stayed unmatched. The CDR3 has 16 residues. The CDR3 region is CASSLGPTGENTEAFF. Here the CDR3 DNA reads TGTGCCAGCAGTTTGGGGCCGACAGGGGAGAACACTGAAGCTTTCTTT.

This chain links TRBV18 with TRBJ1-1; 12 bases map to TRBD1. Germline CDR1 reads KGHSH; CDR2 reads LQKENI. The V gene end was trimmed by 0 bases and the J gene end by 6 bases; junction bases not matched to a gene: 5. The CDR3 covers 16 residues. For the CDR3, the DNA is TGTGCCAGCTCACCACCGAGGGGACAGGGGGCGGCTGAAGCTTTCTTT. Encoded protein: CASSPPRGQGAAEAFF. The full variable domain, its missing parts supplied by reference TRBV18 and TRBJ1-1, is NAGVMQNPRHLVRRRGQEARLRCSPMKGHSHVYWYRQLPEEGLKFMVYLQKENIIDESGMPKERFSAEFPKEGPSILRIQQVVRGDSAAYFCASSPPRGQGAAEAFFGQGTRLTVV.

This clone occurred a few times. V gene TRBV5-4 combines with J gene TRBJ2-1; TRBD1 agrees at 10 bases. Germline trimming cut 4 bases from V and 2 bases from J; bases unmatched to any gene: 9. CDR1 is SGHNT, CDR2 YYREEE, per germline (reference sequence). CDR3 length: 17 residues. CDR3 sequence reads: CASSPGDRGFAYNEQFF. CDR3 bases: TGTGCCAGCAGCCCCGGGGACAGGGGATTTGCCTACAATGAGCAGTTCTTC.

This clone was observed a single time. V usage is TRBV7-3 and J usage is TRBJ2-3, with TRBD2 matching over 8 bases. V lost 5 bases, J lost 3 bases, and 22 bases stayed unmatched. The CDR3 is 20 residues long. Germline lookup yields CDR1 SGHTA and CDR2 FQGTGA. The CDR3 bases are TGTGCCAGCAGCCAAAACAGGCCGGCCCCGTGGACTAGCCCAACAGATACGCAGTATTTT. Translated: CASSQNRPAPWTSPTDTQYF.

The chain has TRBV28 and TRBJ2-2; 8 nucleotides agree with TRBD1. The J segment lost 1 base and the V segment lost 1 base, leaving 11 bases of the junction unmatched. Germline CDR1 reads MDHEN; CDR2 reads SYDVKM. There are 19 residues in the CDR3. The CDR3 loop reads CASSLFDRGRTQNTGELFF. CDR3 nucleotides: TGTGCCAGCAGTTTATTCGACAGGGGCCGAACCCAGAACACCGGGGAGCTGTTTTTT.

The chain recombines TRBV5-1 with TRBJ2-3; tentatively, D is TRBD2 (7 bases). Trimming left V 0 bases short and J 5 bases short, with 10 bases between. Germline assignment: CDR1 SGHRS and CDR2 YFSETQ. This CDR3 is 14 amino acids long. CDR3 loop: CASSLEGGGDTQYF. CDR3 bases: TGCGCCAGCAGCTTGGAAGGGGGGGGAGATACGCAGTATTTT.

This chain connects TRBV5-1 to TRBJ2-7, with TRBD1 matching 7 bases. This CDR3 contains 16 residues. Germline-derived CDR1 and CDR2 are SGHRS and YFSETQ. V shed 4 bases and J 3 bases; nucleotides not matched to a gene: 13. CDR3 in DNA: TGCGCCAGCAGCCGGGTTAAGGGGGCCCAAAGCTACGAGCAGTACTTC. Residues: CASSRVKGAQSYEQYF.

With respect to this clone: One end of the junction does not line up with germline, which may come from a read error. This rearrangement joins TRBV9 to TRBJ1-2; D remains ambiguous. Germline CDR1 is SGDLS and CDR2 is YYNGEE. The CDR3 loop spans 12 amino acids. In DNA form, the CDR3 reads TGTGCCAGCAGCGTAGGCTCGCGCGACTACCCCTTC. This encodes CASSVGSRDYPF.

This sequence joins TRBV6-4 and TRBJ2-7; tentatively, D is TRBD1 (7 bases). V lost 8 bases and J lost 7, with 30 bases in between. CDR1 MRHNA and CDR2 SNTAGT come from the germline V gene. CDR3 length: 17 amino acids. The CDR3 protein is CASPKGSRWRGPKEQYF. DNA for the CDR3: TGTGCCAGCCCGAAGGGATCCAGGTGGAGGGGGCCTAAAGAGCAGTACTTC.

This clone was seen a handful of times. This CDR3 reads CASSRTGSSTDTQYF. In nucleotides, the CDR3 is TGCGCCAGCAGCCGAACAGGGTCGAGCACAGATACGCAGTATTTT. The V gene is TRBV5-1, the J gene TRBJ2-3, with D tentatively TRBD1 (6 bases). Trimming left V 4 bases short and J 0 bases short, with 12 bases between. Looked up from germline, CDR1 is SGHRS and CDR2 is YFSETQ. The CDR3 contains 15 residues.

The rearrangement uses TRBV7-2 and TRBJ2-3, with 10 bases aligning to TRBD1. The CDR3 covers 15 residues. The V gene's germline CDR1 is SGHTA and CDR2 FQGNSA. V was clipped by 2 bases and J by 7 bases; unmatched bases: 6. The DNA for the CDR3 is TGTGCCAGCAGCTTATATGGGACAGGGGTAAATACGCAGTATTTT. This codes for CASSLYGTGVNTQYF.

A note on this clone: At the DNA level, this CDR3 is encoded by other sequences in the same sample as well. V usage is TRBV4-2 and J usage is TRBJ1-1; TRBD1 agrees at 10 bases. Germline values: CDR1 LGHNA, CDR2 YNFKEQ. The CDR3 extends over 16 amino acids. V dropped 1 base and J dropped 4; count of bases not matched to a gene: 6. CDR3 residues: CASSQGGDRGGTEAFF. In DNA form, the CDR3 reads TGTGCCAGCAGCCAAGGAGGGGACAGGGGAGGCACTGAAGCTTTCTTT.

This clone appeared a few times. The chain joins TRBV30 to TRBJ1-5; 8 positions match TRBD1. The junction had 2 bases not matched to a gene; V was cut back by 2 bases and J by 2 bases. The CDR3 contains 14 residues. From germline, CDR1 is GTSNPN and CDR2 SVGIG (reference sequence). The CDR3 region has the DNA TGTGCCTGGAGTAAGACAGGGGGCAATCAGCCCCAGCATTTT. Protein sequence: CAWSKTGGNQPQHF.

This clone was recorded once. This chain connects TRBV9 to TRBJ2-2, with TRBD1 matching over 9 bases. Germline V lookup: CDR1 SGDLS, CDR2 YYNGEE. The CDR3 is 16 residues long. V dropped 3 bases and J dropped 4; count of bases not matched to a gene: 7. The CDR3 DNA reads TGTGCCAGCAGCGAACCGGGACAGGGAGTCACCGGGGAGCTGTTTTTT. It codes for CASSEPGQGVTGELFF.

The chain carries TRBV6-1 and TRBJ1-4; 7 bases align to TRBD1. The CDR3 has 16 residues. After removal of 1 base from V and 5 bases from J, the junction contained 7 bases not matched to a gene. CDR1 and CDR2 (germline): MNHNS, SASEGT. CDR3 sequence (DNA): TGTGCCAGCAGTGAAGGATACAGGGGTGGGAATGAAAAACTGTTTTTT. Protein sequence: CASSEGYRGGNEKLFF.

To note about this clone: Mismatch with germline at one junction end may stem from a read error. V and J are TRBV5-1 and TRBJ1-2; tentatively, D is TRBD1 (5 bases). From germline, CDR1 is SGHRS and CDR2 YFSETQ. The CDR3 covers 14 residues. The CDR3 region has the DNA TGCGCCAGCAGCCCCGGGGGAAGGGACGATGGCTACCCCTTC. Protein: CASSPGGRDDGYPF.

The chain uses TRBV7-8 and TRBJ2-1; TRBD2 matches 9 bases. Looked up from germline, CDR1 is SGHVS and CDR2 is FQNEAQ. Unmatched junction bases numbered 15, after V lost 2 bases and J lost 4 bases. This CDR3 contains 19 residues. This CDR3 is CASSLPRRGLAGQYNEQFF. CDR3 DNA sequence: TGTGCCAGCAGCTTACCCCGAAGGGGCCTAGCGGGGCAATACAATGAGCAGTTCTTC.

The chain employs TRBV1 and TRBJ2-7; TRBD2, the table's D call, was not compared with the DNA. TRBV1 constitutes a pseudogene. The CDR3 covers 18 residues. CDR3 nucleotides: TGCACCAGCAGCCAAGATTTGCTAGCGGGGGGGGCAATATACGAGCAGTACTTC. It translates to CTSSQDLLAGGAIYEQYF.

This chain joins TRBV6-6 and TRBJ2-1; TRBD2 aligns across 9 bases. The V and J ends lost 6 bases and 0 bases, in that order; junction bases with no gene match: 3. Germline V gives CDR1 MNHNY, CDR2 SVGAGI (reference sequence). The CDR3 runs to 15 residues. The CDR3 sequence is CASRDSGSSYNEQFF. DNA for the CDR3: TGTGCCAGCAGAGATAGCGGGAGCTCCTACAATGAGCAGTTCTTC.

J is TRBJ1-4 and V is TRBV6-6; D perhaps matches TRBD1 (5 bases). CDR3 size: 13 residues. The V end was cut by 9 bases, the J end by 3 bases, with 11 bases between. Germline values: CDR1 MNHNY, CDR2 SVGAGI (reference sequence). The CDR3 sequence: CASSRGANEKLFF. CDR3 nucleotide sequence: TGTGCCAGTTCGCGGGGGGCTAATGAAAAACTGTTTTTT.

The chain employs TRBV5-5 and TRBJ1-2; perhaps TRBD1 as D (5 bases). Germline V gives CDR1 SGHKS, CDR2 YYEKEE (reference sequence). The CDR3 length is 14 residues. V was cut by 2 bases and J by 4 bases, with 12 bases left in between. CDR3 bases: TGTGCCAGCAGCTTTGCACAGGACACCTATGGCTACACCTTC. Its protein product is CASSFAQDTYGYTF.

In this sample, this clone turned up a few times. This chain links TRBV2 with TRBJ2-3; 10 nucleotides align to TRBD2. Germline lookup yields CDR1 SNHLY and CDR2 FYNNEI. V lost 7 bases to trimming and J lost 5 bases; unmatched junction nucleotides: 15. The length of the CDR3 is 17 residues. The CDR3 DNA is TGTGCCAGCACCGAAAGCCCAGCGGGAGGGCCGGGAGATACGCAGTATTTT. This translates into CASTESPAGGPGDTQYF.

This clone was seen once. V is TRBV7-9 and J is TRBJ1-2; perhaps TRBD1 as D (6 bases). This CDR3 is 13 amino acids long. CDR1 and CDR2 from the germline V gene are SEHNR and FQNEAQ (reference sequence). Trimming left V 4 bases short and J 5 bases short, with 11 bases between. CDR3 bases: TGTGCCAGCAGCTCCACAGGGCAGTATGGCTACACCTTC. Residues: CASSSTGQYGYTF.